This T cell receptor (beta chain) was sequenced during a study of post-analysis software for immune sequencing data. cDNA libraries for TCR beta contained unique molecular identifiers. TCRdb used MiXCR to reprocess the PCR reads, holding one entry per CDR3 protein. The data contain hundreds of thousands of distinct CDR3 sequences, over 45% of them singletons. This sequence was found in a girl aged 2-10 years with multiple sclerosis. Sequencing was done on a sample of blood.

The CDR3 protein is CASSMDGQGTQYF. The CDR3 DNA reads as TGCGCCAGCAGCATGGACGGCCAGGGGACCCAGTACTTC. The chain joins TRBV5-1 to TRBJ2-5, with D perhaps TRBD1 (5 bases). V was clipped by 4 bases and J by 7 bases, with 14 bases between them. Germline V gives CDR1 SGHRS, CDR2 YFSETQ. CDR3 length equals 13 residues.